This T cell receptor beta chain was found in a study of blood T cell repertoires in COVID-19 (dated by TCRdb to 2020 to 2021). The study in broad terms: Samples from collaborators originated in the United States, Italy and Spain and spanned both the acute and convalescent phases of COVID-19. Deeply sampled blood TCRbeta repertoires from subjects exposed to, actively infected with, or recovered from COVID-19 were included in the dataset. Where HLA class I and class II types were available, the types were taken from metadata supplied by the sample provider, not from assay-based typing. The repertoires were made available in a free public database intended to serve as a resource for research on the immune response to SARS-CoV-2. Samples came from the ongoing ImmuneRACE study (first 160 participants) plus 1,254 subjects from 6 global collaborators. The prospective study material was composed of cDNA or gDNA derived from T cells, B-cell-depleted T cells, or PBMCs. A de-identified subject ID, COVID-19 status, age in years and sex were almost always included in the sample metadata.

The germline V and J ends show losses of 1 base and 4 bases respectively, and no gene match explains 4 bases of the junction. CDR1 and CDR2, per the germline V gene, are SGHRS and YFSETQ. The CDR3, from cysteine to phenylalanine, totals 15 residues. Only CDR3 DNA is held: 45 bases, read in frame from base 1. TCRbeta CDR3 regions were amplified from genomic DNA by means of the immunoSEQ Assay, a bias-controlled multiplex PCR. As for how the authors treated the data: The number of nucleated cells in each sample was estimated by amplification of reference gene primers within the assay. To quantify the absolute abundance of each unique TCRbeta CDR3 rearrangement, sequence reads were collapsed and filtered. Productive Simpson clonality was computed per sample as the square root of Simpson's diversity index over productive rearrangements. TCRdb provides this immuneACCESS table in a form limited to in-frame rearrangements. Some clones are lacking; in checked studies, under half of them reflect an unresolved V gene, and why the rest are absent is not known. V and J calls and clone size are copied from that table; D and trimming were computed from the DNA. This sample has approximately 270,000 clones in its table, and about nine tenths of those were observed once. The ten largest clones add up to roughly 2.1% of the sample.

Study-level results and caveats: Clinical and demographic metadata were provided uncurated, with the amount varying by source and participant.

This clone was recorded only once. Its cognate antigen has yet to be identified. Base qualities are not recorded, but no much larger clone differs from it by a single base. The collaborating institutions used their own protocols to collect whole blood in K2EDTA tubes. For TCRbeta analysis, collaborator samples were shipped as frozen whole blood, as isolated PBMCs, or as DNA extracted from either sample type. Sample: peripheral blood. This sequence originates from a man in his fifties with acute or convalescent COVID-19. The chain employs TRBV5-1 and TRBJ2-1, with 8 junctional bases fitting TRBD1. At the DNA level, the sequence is TGCGCCAGCAGCTTGACAGGGGGGTTTTACAATGAGCAGTTCTTC. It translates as CASSLTGGFYNEQFF.